This T cell receptor (beta chain) was profiled in a study of regulatory T cells in long-lasting Graves disease. At the level of the study: More than 5 years of antithyroid drugs with positive TSH receptor antibodies defined persistent Graves' disease.

Libraries of TCR beta came from iRepertoire HTBI primers plus Arm-PCR of CDR3 regions. A single record per CDR3 protein comes from TCRdb applying MiXCR to the multiplex PCR reads. The table lists 400,000 to 450,000 distinct CDR3 sequences, around 24% of them singletons. The time point here: persistent/refractory GD, antithyroid drugs over 5 years with positive TRAb. PBMCs were the source of the RNA used for TCR sequencing. This CDR3 region has 15 residues. The J segment lost 6 bases and the V segment lost 4 bases, leaving 12 bases of the junction unmatched. Germline V gene lookup returns CDR1 LNHDA and CDR2 SQIVND (reference sequence).

Sequencing was performed on peripheral blood mononuclear cells (PBMCs), taken when the disease was refractory, from a patient treated with antithyroid drugs. V and J are TRBV19 and TRBJ2-7; 7 bases agree with TRBD1. This TCR was recovered from a female donor with Graves disease. CDR3 in DNA: TGTGCCAGTAGTAATACACCGGGACAGTCTCCCGAGCAGTACTTC. Translation: CASSNTPGQSPEQYF.